Listed below are T cell receptor beta chains from one sample, sequenced in a study of blood T cell dynamics during melanoma immunotherapy. TCRdb's table, derived via immunoSEQ multiplex PCR, lists solely in-frame clones and lacks some. The sample consists of approximately 16,000 clones, more than 85% of them appearing once. Sample: blood, taken from a patient treated with checkpoint blockade. The origin of the receptors is a human donor with melanoma. Both conserved end residues are part of each CDR3. The order of the fields is CDR3 DNA, CDR3 protein, V gene, clone size, D gene, J gene. A D gene is named only where the DNA matches it firmly. Rows may omit the clone size; those that give it use once, few, many or a size class.

TGCGCCAGCAGCTTGAACCGACTAGCGGGGTCCTACGAGCAGTACTTC | CASSLNRLAGSYEQYF | TRBV5-1 | . | TRBD2 | TRBJ2-7
TGTGCCAGCAGCCGCTGGACAGGAAGGGTAACTGGGGCCAACGTCCTGACTTTC | CASSRWTGRVTGANVLTF | TRBV11-2 | . | TRBD1 | TRBJ2-6
TGTGCCAGCAGCAACAGGATCACCGGGGAGCTGTTTTTT | CASSNRITGELFF | TRBV7-3 | . | . | TRBJ2-2
TGTGCCAGCAGCCCTAAGGGGGCTCCCGCCAAAAACATTCAGTACTTC | CASSPKGAPAKNIQYF | TRBV7-9 | . | TRBD1 | TRBJ2-4
TGTGCCACCAGCAGAGATAGAGCGGGAGCAGGAGATACGCAGTATTTT | CATSRDRAGAGDTQYF | TRBV15 | once | TRBD2 | TRBJ2-3
TGCGCCAGCAGCCAAGATTTAGCCCCTGGGTACGAGCAGTACTTC | CASSQDLAPGYEQYF | TRBV4-1 | once | . | TRBJ2-7
TGTGCCAGCAACCCTAGGACAGGGAGAGGCTATGGCTACACCTTC | CASNPRTGRGYGYTF | TRBV6-6 | once | TRBD1 | TRBJ1-2
TGTGCCAGCAGGGACGGGTTAAGGAGCAATGAGCAGTTCTTC | CASRDGLRSNEQFF | TRBV6-6 | . | . | TRBJ2-1
TGCGCCAGCAGCCAAGGAACTAGCGGGATGACTCCCTACAATGAGCAGTTCTTC | CASSQGTSGMTPYNEQFF | TRBV4-1 | . | TRBD2 | TRBJ2-1
TGCGCCAGCAGCCAAGATGAGGGGGGCTCGGGCAAAAACATTCAGTACTTC | CASSQDEGGSGKNIQYF | TRBV4-1 | . | . | TRBJ2-4
TGCGCCAGCAGCCAGCCAGCGGGACTTCGCTACAATGAGCAGTTCTTC | CASSQPAGLRYNEQFF | TRBV4-1 | . | TRBD2 | TRBJ2-1
TGTGCCAGCACTCCCGGGGGTGGCTACACCTTC | CASTPGGGYTF | TRBV28 | . | . | TRBJ1-2
TGTGCCACCAGCAACCAACCAAAAAACTATGGCTACACCTTC | CATSNQPKNYGYTF | TRBV15 | once | . | TRBJ1-2
TGTGCCAGCTCACCGGGACAGGGGAACACCGGGGAGCTGTTTTTT | CASSPGQGNTGELFF | TRBV18 | . | TRBD1 | TRBJ2-2
TGTGCCAGCAGCTCCACCCCGACAGGGGAAAAACTGTTTTTT | CASSSTPTGEKLFF | TRBV5-5 | . | TRBD1 | TRBJ1-4
TGTGCCAGCAGCTCCCGCCCCGATGGCCCACAGTTCTTC | CASSSRPDGPQFF | TRBV7-2 | . | . | TRBJ2-1
TGTGCCTCCGGACAGGGGCCTAACTATGGCTACACCTTC | CASGQGPNYGYTF | TRBV6-5 | . | TRBD1 | TRBJ1-2
TGTGCCAGCAGCCCAGAGGGGGCCGTGAACACTGAAGCTTTCTTT | CASSPEGAVNTEAFF | TRBV11-3 | . | TRBD1 | TRBJ1-1